This T cell receptor beta chain was identified in a study of human T cells and chemical hapten exposure. Study information: Patients, chiefly female, had alopecia areata, totalis or universalis.

Noted time point: pre-sensitization, week 0. Treatment here: therapeutic diphenylcyclopropenone sensitization with weekly scalp DPC. Non-pregnant alopecia patients aged 18 to 70, suitable for DPC therapy. RNA extraction used unfractionated whole blood as the source of total RNA. As originally analysed: 95,638 TCRs per sample was the median, with a range of roughly 23,224 to 750,000. Via MiXCR, TCRdb re-called the RACE reads, giving one row per CDR3 protein. The V and J calls were determined by TCRdb, not by the authors. In the table there are more than 100,000 distinct CDR3 sequences, less than 15% of which are singletons. This specimen was whole blood, taken in connection with sensitization to the hapten diphenylcyclopropenone (DPC). The sequence was collected from a woman younger than 35 with alopecia areata. Some clones in this sample may be carry-over from other donors' samples.

As DNA, the CDR3 is TGTGCCAGCAGCGCGGGACAGTTCTACGAGCAGTACTTC. Its translation is CASSAGQFYEQYF. The genes are TRBV11-2 and TRBJ2-7; TRBD1 is a possible D gene (7 bases). The V gene lost 5 bases and the J gene lost 3 bases, with 11 bases spanning the gap. The CDR3 loop spans 13 amino acids. Per germline, CDR1 SGHAT and CDR2 FQNNGV. Variable domain in full (rest from reference TRBV11-2 and TRBJ2-7): EAGVAQSPRYKIIEKRQSVAFWCNPISGHATLYWYQQILGQGPKLLIQFQNNGVVDDSQLPKDRFSAERLKGVDSTLKIQPAKLEDSAVYLCASSAGQFYEQYFGPGTRLTVT.